The 8 T cell receptor beta chains reported below all come from one sample, sequenced in a study of blood T cell repertoires in COVID-19. The table came from immunoSEQ multiplex PCR; TCRdb's copy has only in-frame clones and leaves some out. This table holds about 140,000 clones, roughly four fifths found once. The sequenced sample consisted of peripheral blood. All receptors come from a human donor in a cohort sampled during active COVID-19.

The chain links TRBV18 to TRBJ1-6, with D maybe TRBD1 (6 bases). This CDR3 is 15 amino acids long. The germline CDR1 and CDR2 sequences are KGHSH and LQKENI. Trimming left V 4 bases short and J 4 bases short, with 11 bases between. The CDR3 bases are TGTGCCAGCTCACGGGAGGGGACATATAATTCACCCCTCCACTTT. It encodes CASSREGTYNSPLHF.

J is TRBJ1-2 and V is TRBV5-4; perhaps TRBD1 as D (5 bases). This CDR3 contains 13 residues. The V end lost 0 bases, the J end lost 4 bases, and 7 bases lay between the germline ends. In germline, CDR1 is SGHNT, CDR2 YYREEE (reference sequence). The CDR3 sequence: CASSLVGGYGYTF. The CDR3 coding sequence is TGTGCCAGCAGCTTGGTCGGGGGCTATGGCTACACCTTC.

Judged by abundance, this clone is medium-sized (0.01 to 0.1%). The chain recombines TRBV3-1 (or the pseudogene TRBV3-2) with TRBJ2-5; TRBD2 matches at 9 bases. The length of the CDR3 is 13 residues. CDR1 is LGHDT, CDR2 YNNKEL, per germline (reference sequence). The J segment lost 4 bases and the V segment lost 5 bases, leaving 2 bases of the junction unmatched. Here the CDR3 reads CASSNSGGETQYF. Here the CDR3 DNA reads TGTGCCAGCAGCAATAGCGGGGGAGAGACCCAGTACTTC.

V and J are TRBV7-2 and TRBJ1-3; 8 nucleotides match TRBD1. With V trimmed by 5 bases and J by 0 bases, 6 bases remained unmatched. The CDR3 totals 16 residues. CDR1 and CDR2 from the germline V gene are SGHTA and FQGNSA. CDR3 region: CASSRRQGNSGNTIYF. The CDR3 nucleotides read TGTGCCAGCAGCAGGCGACAGGGGAACTCTGGAAACACCATATATTTT.

This clone appeared a single time. The CDR3 region has the DNA TGTGCCAGCAGTCAACAGGGGTCCGGCACTGAAGCTTTCTTT. Translated, it gives CASSQQGSGTEAFF. This sequence joins TRBV2 and TRBJ1-1; 7 nucleotides match TRBD1. Germline V gives CDR1 SNHLY, CDR2 FYNNEI. V lost 5 bases to trimming and J lost 4 bases; unmatched junction nucleotides: 7. CDR3 size: 14 residues.

This chain joins TRBV19 and TRBJ2-6, with 10 bases lining up with TRBD1. The J segment lost 2 bases and the V segment lost 6 bases, leaving 4 bases of the junction unmatched. Germline lookup yields CDR1 LNHDA and CDR2 SQIVND (reference sequence). CDR3 length: 16 amino acids. CDR3 sequence reads: CASSETGGTGANVLTF. CDR3 coding DNA: TGTGCCAGTAGCGAGACAGGGGGCACTGGGGCCAACGTCCTGACTTTC.

V gene TRBV28 combines with J gene TRBJ2-7, with TRBD1 matching 9 bases. Trimming removed 3 bases from V and 4 bases from J; junction bases left unmatched: 10. The CDR3 is made up of 16 amino acids. Germline CDR1 reads MDHEN; CDR2 reads SYDVKM. DNA of the CDR3: TGTGCCAGCAGTTTTCTGTCCTCGGACAGGGGTTACGAGCAGTACTTC. Its translation is CASSFLSSDRGYEQYF.

The chain is built from TRBV6-6 and TRBJ2-7; 11 bases map to TRBD1. The V and J ends lost 6 bases and 5 bases, in that order; junction bases with no gene match: 6. The germline CDR1 and CDR2 sequences are MNHNY and SVGAGI (reference sequence). The CDR3 covers 14 residues. The CDR3 DNA reads TGTGCCAGCAGCGGACAGGGGGCAGCAAACGAGCAGTACTTC. Translation gives CASSGQGAANEQYF.